These T cell receptor beta chains were read from a single sample in a study of CD8+CD57+ T cells in acquired aplastic anemia. MiXCR was run by TCRdb on the reads, yielding one entry per CDR3 protein. The sample includes about 220,000 distinct CDR3 sequences, 30% to 35% of them seen just once. Sequenced: sorted CD4+, CD8+, or CD8+CD57+ T cells (not recorded which) from PBMCs. These TCRs come from a human donor in good health, serving as a control. Both conserved end residues are part of each CDR3. A D gene is named only where the DNA matches it firmly. Rows may omit the clone size; those that give it use once, few, many or a size class.

-,TRBJ2-7,-,TRBV5-1,TGCGCCAGCAGCTCTACCCCGGACAGCATCACCTACGAGCAGTACTTC,CASSSTPDSITYEQYF
-,TRBJ1-1,many,TRBV2,TGTGCCAGCAGTGATGGGACGTACACTGAAGCTTTCTTT,CASSDGTYTEAFF
-,TRBJ1-4,many,TRBV7-6,TGTGCCAGTATCGCGGATCGCAATGAAAAACTGTTTTTT,CASIADRNEKLFF
-,TRBJ2-6,many,TRBV2,TGTGCGATAGGAGCCGGGGCCAACGTCCTGACTTTC,CAIGAGANVLTF
TRBD2,TRBJ2-1,-,TRBV12-3/TRBV12-4,TGTGCCAGCACCCGAGCGGGGGTCTCCTACAATGAGCAGTTCTTC,CASTRAGVSYNEQFF
-,TRBJ1-5,-,TRBV2,TGTGCCAGCAGTGAGTTGCAGGGGAATCAGCCCCAGCATTTT,CASSELQGNQPQHF
TRBD1,TRBJ1-2,many,TRBV20-1,TGCAGTGCTCAGATACGTGCCGGGACAGCCTATGGCTACACCTTC,CSAQIRAGTAYGYTF
TRBD2,TRBJ2-7,once,TRBV27,TGTGCCAGCACCACGGGGGGAGGTTCCTACGAGCAGTACTTC,CASTTGGGSYEQYF
-,TRBJ2-7,many,TRBV11-2,TGTGCCAGCAGCTTAGTTCAGGGGTTCGACTACGAGCAGTACTTC,CASSLVQGFDYEQYF
-,TRBJ2-5,many,TRBV30,TGTGCCTGGAGGGTAAGAGGGGAGACCCAGTACTTC,CAWRVRGETQYF
TRBD2,TRBJ2-1,-,TRBV15,TGTGCCACCAGCAGCGGACTAGCGGGATCCTACAATGAGCAGTTCTTC,CATSSGLAGSYNEQFF
-,TRBJ2-3,many,TRBV5-1,TGCGCCAGCAGCGGAGGGCTTAGCACAGATACGCAGTATTTT,CASSGGLSTDTQYF
-,TRBJ2-1,many,TRBV20-1,TGCAGTGCTAGATGGCGGAAGGCCTACAATGAGCAGTTCTTC,CSARWRKAYNEQFF
-,TRBJ2-3,-,TRBV5-1,TGCGCCAGCAGTTGGGGGGGGCCTAGCACAGATACGCAGTATTTT,CASSWGGPSTDTQYF
-,TRBJ2-4,many,TRBV20-1,TGCAGTGCGAACGAGGGAGAGGCCAAAAACATTCAGTACTTC,CSANEGEAKNIQYF
-,TRBJ1-4,-,TRBV2,TGTGCCAGCGAGACAGATATTAATGAAAAACTGTTTTTT,CASETDINEKLFF
TRBD1,TRBJ1-4,-,TRBV19,TGTGCCAGTAGTCGGGACAGGGAGTTT,CASSRDREF
-,TRBJ1-5,-,TRBV30,TGTGCCTCATCGCCCAAGGGTAGCAATCAGCCCCAGCATTTT,CASSPKGSNQPQHF
-,TRBJ1-2,few,TRBV3-1,TGTGCCAGCAGCCAAGGAGATAGGAATAACTATGGCTACACCTTC,CASSQGDRNNYGYTF
-,TRBJ1-1,many,TRBV5-1,TGCGCCAGCAGCGTTAGGGCAGGGGACACTGAAGCTTTCTTT,CASSVRAGDTEAFF
TRBD1,TRBJ2-7,-,TRBV15,TGTGCCACCAGTAAACAGGGGGCCTTCGAGCAGTACTTC,CATSKQGAFEQYF
TRBD1,TRBJ1-6,once,TRBV11-2,TGTGCCAGCTCACCGGACAGGGGGAATAATTCACCCCTCCACTTT,CASSPDRGNNSPLHF
-,TRBJ1-6,once,TRBV2,TGTGCCAGCTTACGGGCAGGTCCTAATTCACCCCTCCACTTT,CASLRAGPNSPLHF
-,TRBJ2-3,few,TRBV29-1,TGCAGCGTTGAGAGGGACACAGATACGCAGTATTTT,CSVERDTDTQYF
TRBD2,TRBJ2-7,many,TRBV4-1,TGCGCCAGCAGCCAAAGACTAGCGGGAGGCCCGGGTTACGAGCAGTACTTC,CASSQRLAGGPGYEQYF
TRBD1,TRBJ2-6,-,TRBV25-1,TGTGCCAGCGGAGACAGGGCTGGGGCCAACGTCCTGACTTTC,CASGDRAGANVLTF
-,TRBJ1-1,many,TRBV24-1,TGTGCCACCAGTACGGGATCGGCCACTGAAGCTTTCTTT,CATSTGSATEAFF
-,TRBJ1-4,many,TRBV2,TGTGCCAGCGGCATCGGTGAAAAACTGTTTTTT,CASGIGEKLFF
-,TRBJ1-6,-,TRBV10-3,TGTGCCATCACGGCAGGGAATAATTCACCCCTCCACTTT,CAITAGNNSPLHF
-,TRBJ2-5,many,TRBV24-1,TGTGCCACCAGTGACGCTCGACAGGATCAAGAGACCCAGTACTTC,CATSDARQDQETQYF